The 3 T cell receptor beta chains given below trace back to one sample, sequenced in a study of T cells after yellow fever vaccination. TCRdb recomputed calls from the 5' RACE reads with MiXCR, one row per CDR3 protein. The sample has 450,000 to 650,000 distinct CDR3 sequences; just over 20% are singletons. The specimen was PBMCs, collected roughly 20 days after the first yellow fever vaccination. The source is a man aged 18 to 30 who received the YFV17D yellow fever vaccine.

Only a few counts were recorded for this clonotype. This sequence joins TRBV5-1 and TRBJ2-5; 7 bases agree with TRBD1. Per the germline V gene, CDR1 is SGHRS and CDR2 is YFSETQ. J gave up 9 bases and V 5 bases, and 13 bases lay outside the gene matches. The CDR3 is 14 amino acids. The CDR3: CASSSGTATGAQYF. The CDR3 coding sequence is TGCGCCAGCAGTTCCGGGACAGCCACTGGAGCCCAGTACTTC.

This rearrangement joins TRBV7-9 to TRBJ2-1; D might be TRBD1 or TRBD2, each matching 5 bases. The germline gives CDR1 SEHNR, CDR2 FQNEAQ (reference sequence). V was cut by 5 bases and J by 10 bases, with 15 bases left in between. This CDR3 has 13 residues. CDR3 sequence reads: CASSPKGRQEQFF. In DNA form, the CDR3 reads TGTGCCAGCAGCCCCAAGGGGAGACAGGAGCAGTTCTTC.

The rearrangement uses TRBV19 and TRBJ2-4; D might be TRBD1 (6 bases). Trimming cost V 7 bases and J 3 bases, with 13 bases left between them. CDR1 and CDR2 from the germline V gene are LNHDA and SQIVND (reference sequence). This CDR3 region has 14 residues. The CDR3 protein is CASTFRDNKNIQYF. The CDR3 nucleotides are TGTGCCAGTACTTTCCGGGACAACAAAAACATTCAGTACTTC.